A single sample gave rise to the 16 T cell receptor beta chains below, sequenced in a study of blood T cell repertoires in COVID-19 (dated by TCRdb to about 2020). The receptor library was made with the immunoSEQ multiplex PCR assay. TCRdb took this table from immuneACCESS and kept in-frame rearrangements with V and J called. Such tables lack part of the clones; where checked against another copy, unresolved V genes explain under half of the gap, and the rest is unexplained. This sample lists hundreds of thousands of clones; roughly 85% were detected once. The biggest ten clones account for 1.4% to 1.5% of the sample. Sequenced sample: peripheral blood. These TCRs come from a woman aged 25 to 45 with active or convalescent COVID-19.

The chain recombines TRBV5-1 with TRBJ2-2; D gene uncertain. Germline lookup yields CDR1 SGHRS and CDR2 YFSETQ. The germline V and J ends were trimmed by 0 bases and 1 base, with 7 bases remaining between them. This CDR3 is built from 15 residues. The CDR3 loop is CASSLGGGNTGELFF. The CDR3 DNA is TGCGCCAGCAGCTTGGGAGGTGGGAACACCGGGGAGCTGTTTTTT.

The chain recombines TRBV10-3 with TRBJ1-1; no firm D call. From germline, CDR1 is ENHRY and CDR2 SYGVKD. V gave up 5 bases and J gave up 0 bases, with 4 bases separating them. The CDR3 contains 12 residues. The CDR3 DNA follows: TGTGCCATCAGTTCCATGAACACTGAAGCTTTCTTT. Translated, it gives CAISSMNTEAFF.

The CDR3 sequence is CAISAEVNQPQHF. The CDR3 DNA reads TGTGCCATCAGCGCAGAGGTGAATCAGCCCCAGCATTTT. V and J are TRBV10-3 and TRBJ1-5; unclear D gene. Trimming took off 6 bases at V and 4 bases at J, with 10 bases between the two ends. Germline V gives CDR1 ENHRY, CDR2 SYGVKD. CDR3 length: 13 amino acids.

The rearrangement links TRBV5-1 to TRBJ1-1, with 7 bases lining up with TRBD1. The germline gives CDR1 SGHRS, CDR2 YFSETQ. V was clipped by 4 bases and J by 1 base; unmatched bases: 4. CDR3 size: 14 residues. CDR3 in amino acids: CASSQDRQNTEAFF. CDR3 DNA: TGCGCCAGCAGCCAGGACAGGCAGAACACTGAAGCTTTCTTT.

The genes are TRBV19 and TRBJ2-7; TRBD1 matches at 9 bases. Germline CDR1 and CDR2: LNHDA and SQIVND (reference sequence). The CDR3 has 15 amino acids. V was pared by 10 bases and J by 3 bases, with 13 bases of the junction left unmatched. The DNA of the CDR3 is TGTGCCACCGCGGACAGGGGAAGTTCTCTCTACGAGCAGTACTTC. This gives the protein CATADRGSSLYEQYF.

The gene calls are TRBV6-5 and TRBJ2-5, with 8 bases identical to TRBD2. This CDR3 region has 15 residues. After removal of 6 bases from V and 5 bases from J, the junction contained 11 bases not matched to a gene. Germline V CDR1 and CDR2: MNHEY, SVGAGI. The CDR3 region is CASRPRLASRETQYF. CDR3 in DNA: TGTGCCAGCAGACCAAGACTAGCGAGCAGGGAGACCCAGTACTTC.

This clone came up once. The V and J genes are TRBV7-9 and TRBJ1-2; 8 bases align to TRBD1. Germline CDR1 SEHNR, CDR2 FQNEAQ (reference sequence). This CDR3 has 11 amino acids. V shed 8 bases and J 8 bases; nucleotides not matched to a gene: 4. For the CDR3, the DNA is TGTGCCAGCCAGGGGGCTAGAGGCTACACCTTC. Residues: CASQGARGYTF.

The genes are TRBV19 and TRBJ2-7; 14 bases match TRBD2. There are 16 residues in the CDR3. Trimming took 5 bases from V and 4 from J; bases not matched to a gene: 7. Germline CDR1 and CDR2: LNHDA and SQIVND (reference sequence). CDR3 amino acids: CASSLSGTSGSYEQYF. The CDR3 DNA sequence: TGTGCCAGTAGTCTCTCCGGGACTAGCGGGAGTTACGAGCAGTACTTC.

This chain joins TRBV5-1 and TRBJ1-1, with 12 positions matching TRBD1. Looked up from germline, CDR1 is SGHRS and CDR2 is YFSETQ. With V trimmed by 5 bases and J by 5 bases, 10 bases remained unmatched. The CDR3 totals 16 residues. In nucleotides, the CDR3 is TGCGCCAGCAGTTACGCCGGGACAGGGGGCTTTACTGAAGCTTTCTTT. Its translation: CASSYAGTGGFTEAFF.

In DNA form, the CDR3 reads TGTGCCAGCAGCTTACCCCGGGAGGCAGACGAGCAGTACTTC. It yields the protein CASSLPREADEQYF. V is TRBV7-8 and J is TRBJ2-7, with 7 bases fitting TRBD2. The junction had 6 bases not matched to a gene; V was cut back by 2 bases and J by 5 bases. The CDR3 has 14 amino acids. The germline V gene has CDR1 SGHVS and CDR2 FQNEAQ.

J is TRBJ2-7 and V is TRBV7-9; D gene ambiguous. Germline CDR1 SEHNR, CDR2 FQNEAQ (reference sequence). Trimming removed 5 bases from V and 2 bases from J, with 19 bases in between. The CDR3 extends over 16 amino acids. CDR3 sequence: CASSQRKDTVPYEQYF. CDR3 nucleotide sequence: TGTGCCAGCAGCCAACGCAAAGACACCGTACCCTACGAGCAGTACTTC.

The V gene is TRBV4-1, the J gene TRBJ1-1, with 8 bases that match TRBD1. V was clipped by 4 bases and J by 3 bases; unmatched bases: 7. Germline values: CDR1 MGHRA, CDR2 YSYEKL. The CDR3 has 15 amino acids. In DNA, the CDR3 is TGCGCCAGCAGCCCACCGGACAGGGTAGACACTGAAGCTTTCTTT. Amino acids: CASSPPDRVDTEAFF.

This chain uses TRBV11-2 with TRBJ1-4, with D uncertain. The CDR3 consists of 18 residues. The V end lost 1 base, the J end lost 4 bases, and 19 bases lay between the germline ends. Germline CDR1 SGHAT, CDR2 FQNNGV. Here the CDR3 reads CASSLGSGHGARNEKLFF. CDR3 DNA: TGTGCCAGCAGCTTAGGATCGGGTCACGGAGCCCGTAATGAAAAACTGTTTTTT.

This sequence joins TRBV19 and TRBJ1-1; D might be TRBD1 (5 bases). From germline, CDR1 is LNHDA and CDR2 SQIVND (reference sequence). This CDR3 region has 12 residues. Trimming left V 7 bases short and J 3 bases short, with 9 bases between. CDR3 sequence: CASIRGDTEAFF. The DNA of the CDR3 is TGTGCCAGTATACGGGGGGACACTGAAGCTTTCTTT.

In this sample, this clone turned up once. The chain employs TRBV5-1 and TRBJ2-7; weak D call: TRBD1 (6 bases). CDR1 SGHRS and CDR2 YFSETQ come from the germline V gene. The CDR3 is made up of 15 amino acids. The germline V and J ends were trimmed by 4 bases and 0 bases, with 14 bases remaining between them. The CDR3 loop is CASSPRQATSYEQYF. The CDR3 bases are TGCGCCAGCAGCCCGCGACAGGCTACCTCCTACGAGCAGTACTTC.

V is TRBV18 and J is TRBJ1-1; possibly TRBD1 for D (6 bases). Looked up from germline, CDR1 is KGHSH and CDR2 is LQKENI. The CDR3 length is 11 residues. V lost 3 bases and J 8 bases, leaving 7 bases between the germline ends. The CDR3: CASSPGQEAFF. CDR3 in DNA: TGTGCCAGCTCACCCGGACAGGAAGCTTTCTTT.